This T cell receptor (beta chain) is from a study of blood T cell repertoires in COVID-19. Study-wide context: The samples span acute and convalescent COVID-19 from the United States, Italy and Spain.

Unmatched junction bases numbered 10, after V lost 5 bases and J lost 7 bases. Germline V gene sequence: CDR1 SGHNT, CDR2 YENEEA. This CDR3 contains 16 residues. Original analysis: Estimated nucleated cell counts came from reference gene primer amplification. The repertoire was sequenced with immunoSEQ multiplex PCR; TCRdb's copy has only in-frame clones and lacks some. For V, J and clone size, that table is used; D and trimming come from the DNA. The sample consists of approximately 45,000 clones, approximately 70% of them appearing once. The J gene is TRBJ2-1, the V gene TRBV11-3; 11 bases fit TRBD2. The material sequenced was peripheral blood. This sequence originates from a man older than 75 with acute or convalescent COVID-19. In nucleotides, the CDR3 is TGTGCCAGCAGCATGGGACTAGCGGCACATCGGAATGAGCAGTTCTTC. The encoded protein is CASSMGLAAHRNEQFF.